A selection of T cell receptor beta chains follows, all from one sample in a study of shared clonotypes between healthy human individuals. Assay: immunoSEQ multiplex PCR; the TCRdb copy retains only in-frame clones and omits some. The sample shows about 1.9 million clones, 90% to 95% of them seen only once. Sequencing was done on a sample of naive CD8+ T cells from PBMCs. The receptors come from a man in his late teens or twenties in good health. Some clones in this sample may be carry-over from other donors' samples. CDR3s include the opening cysteine and the closing phenylalanine or tryptophan. Fields, in order: J gene, V gene, D gene, clone size, CDR3 protein, CDR3 DNA. D genes are given only for firm matches. A row's size may be missing; if present it is once, few, many or a size class.

TRBJ2-1	TRBV19	TRBD2	once	CASTPLAGSYNEQFF	TGTGCCAGTACCCCACTAGCGGGAAGCTACAATGAGCAGTTCTTC
TRBJ2-7	TRBV28	TRBD2	.	CASSFRTSGGSYEQYF	TGTGCCAGCAGTTTCCGGACTAGCGGGGGCTCCTACGAGCAGTACTTC
TRBJ2-7	TRBV11-2	TRBD2	.	CASSFFPGTSGAYEQYF	TGTGCCAGCAGCTTTTTCCCCGGGACTAGCGGGGCCTACGAGCAGTACTTC
TRBJ2-1	TRBV7-9	.	.	CASSQGRSSYNEQFF	TGTGCCAGCAGTCAGGGTCGGAGCTCCTACAATGAGCAGTTCTTC
TRBJ2-5	TRBV28	.	.	CASRIPGLPRTQYF	TGTGCCAGCAGGATCCCGGGACTCCCGAGGACCCAGTACTTC
TRBJ2-5	TRBV7-2	.	.	CASSLVWLPQETQYF	TGTGCCAGCAGCTTAGTATGGTTACCACAAGAGACCCAGTACTTC
TRBJ1-1	TRBV19	.	once	CASSIGRNMNTEAFF	TGTGCCAGTAGTATAGGGCGCAACATGAACACTGAAGCTTTCTTT
TRBJ1-5	TRBV28	.	.	CASSSLRTTGTIDQPQHF	TGTGCCAGCAGTTCCCTCCGAACCACAGGGACAATTGATCAGCCCCAGCATTTT
TRBJ2-2	TRBV27	.	.	CASSRGTGELFF	TGTGCCAGCAGTCGCGGCACCGGGGAGCTGTTTTTT
TRBJ1-5	TRBV5-1	TRBD1	.	CASSEWTGGNQPQHF	TGCGCCAGCAGCGAATGGACAGGGGGAAATCAGCCCCAGCATTTT
TRBJ2-1	TRBV11-2	TRBD2	.	CASSISGRADNEQFF	TGTGCCAGCAGCATTAGCGGGAGGGCCGACAATGAGCAGTTCTTC
TRBJ2-7	TRBV7-3	.	.	CASSLTPSYEQYF	TGTGCCAGCAGCTTAACCCCCTCCTACGAGCAGTACTTC
TRBJ1-5	TRBV4-1	.	.	CASSQVAVVVHQPQHF	TGCGCCAGCAGCCAAGTCGCGGTGGTAGTCCATCAGCCCCAGCATTTT
TRBJ2-7	TRBV28	TRBD2	.	CASSPFAGGGYEQYF	TGTGCCAGCAGCCCATTTGCGGGAGGGGGCTACGAGCAGTACTTC
TRBJ1-1	TRBV5-4	.	.	CASSRLEGWNTEAFF	TGTGCCAGCAGCCGCCTAGAGGGTTGGAACACTGAAGCTTTCTTT
TRBJ1-4	TRBV7-8	TRBD1	.	CASSLGIPRTGDGTNEKLFF	TGTGCCAGCAGCTTAGGAATTCCACGGACAGGGGATGGTACTAATGAAAAACTGTTTTTT
TRBJ2-4	TRBV7-8	TRBD1	.	CASSSGQTLAKNIQYF	TGTGCCAGCAGCTCGGGACAGACACTAGCCAAAAACATTCAGTACTTC
TRBJ2-3	TRBV30	.	.	CAWSAGDISTDTQYF	TGTGCCTGGAGTGCCGGGGACATTAGCACAGATACGCAGTATTTT
TRBJ2-7	TRBV11-2	TRBD1	.	CASSHPGQAFYEQYF	TGTGCCAGCAGCCATCCGGGACAGGCGTTCTACGAGCAGTACTTC
TRBJ2-7	TRBV5-1	.	.	CASKGGYYEQYF	TGCGCCAGCAAGGGCGGCTACTACGAGCAGTACTTC
TRBJ2-7	TRBV4-3	.	.	CASSQDLMGEDSYEQYF	TGCGCCAGCAGCCAAGATCTAATGGGGGAGGACTCCTACGAGCAGTACTTC
TRBJ1-4	TRBV9	.	.	CASSVGGSSAQLFF	TGTGCCAGCAGCGTAGGAGGCAGTAGCGCACAACTGTTTTTT
TRBJ2-7	TRBV29-1	.	.	CSVEWEEARSYEQYF	TGCAGCGTTGAGTGGGAAGAAGCCCGCTCCTACGAGCAGTACTTC
TRBJ2-7	TRBV10-2	.	.	CASSEDMAAVSYEQYF	TGCGCCAGCAGTGAGGACATGGCGGCCGTCTCCTACGAGCAGTACTTC
TRBJ1-1	TRBV29-1	.	.	CSVPSSHTSNTEAFF	TGCAGCGTTCCGAGCAGTCATACCTCGAACACTGAAGCTTTCTTT
TRBJ1-1	TRBV19	.	.	CASSKGAPAFF	TGTGCCAGTAGTAAAGGGGCTCCGGCTTTCTTT
TRBJ1-5	TRBV27	.	.	CASSLIGGGQPQHF	TGTGCCAGCAGTCTTATTGGAGGCGGTCAGCCCCAGCATTTT
TRBJ2-3	TRBV27	TRBD1	once	CASNRGQGLDTQYF	TGTGCCAGCAACCGCGGACAGGGGTTAGATACGCAGTATTTT
TRBJ1-4	TRBV19	.	.	CASSSPQGWKTNEKLFF	TGTGCCAGTAGTTCCCCGCAGGGGTGGAAGACTAATGAAAAACTGTTTTTT